A selection of T cell receptor beta chains follows, all from one sample in a study of blood T cell repertoires in COVID-19. The repertoire was sequenced with immunoSEQ multiplex PCR; TCRdb's copy has only in-frame clones and lacks some. The sample yields approximately 400,000 clones, around 83% seen once. Sequencing used PBMCs or T cells enriched from blood (not recorded which). The receptors originated from a woman in her 50s who had recovered from COVID-19. Each CDR3 is given without its conserved first and last residue.

cdr3_aa j_call v_call
ASSITSGQSYEQY TRBJ2-7 TRBV19
ASSPFALLSNNSPLH TRBJ1-6 TRBV4-1
ASSEEPGGTEAF TRBJ1-1 TRBV2
ASSRTANTEAF TRBJ1-1 TRBV19
ASSLQTGSSYNSPLH TRBJ1-6 TRBV5-5
ASSPRRQGDADTQY TRBJ2-3 TRBV11-3
ASTQDRNTGELF TRBJ2-2 TRBV6-5
AWSVGGYEQY TRBJ2-7 TRBV30
ASSFTGMGPTNEKLF TRBJ1-4 TRBV27
AISDAGEQF TRBJ2-1 TRBV10-3
ASSLRGGSNQPQH TRBJ1-5 TRBV7-2
ASREQGDYGYT TRBJ1-2 TRBV12-3/TRBV12-4
ASSQVDEQY TRBJ2-7 TRBV3-1/TRBV3-2
ASSFGTSGRDTQY TRBJ2-3 TRBV5-4
ASSPSATNTEAF TRBJ1-1 TRBV7-2
ASSPGQNSGNTIY TRBJ1-3 TRBV18
ASSFQGRVRRYNEQF TRBJ2-1 TRBV5-6
ATSDGRDYT TRBJ1-2 TRBV24-1
ASSRTSSTGFGYGYT TRBJ1-2 TRBV27